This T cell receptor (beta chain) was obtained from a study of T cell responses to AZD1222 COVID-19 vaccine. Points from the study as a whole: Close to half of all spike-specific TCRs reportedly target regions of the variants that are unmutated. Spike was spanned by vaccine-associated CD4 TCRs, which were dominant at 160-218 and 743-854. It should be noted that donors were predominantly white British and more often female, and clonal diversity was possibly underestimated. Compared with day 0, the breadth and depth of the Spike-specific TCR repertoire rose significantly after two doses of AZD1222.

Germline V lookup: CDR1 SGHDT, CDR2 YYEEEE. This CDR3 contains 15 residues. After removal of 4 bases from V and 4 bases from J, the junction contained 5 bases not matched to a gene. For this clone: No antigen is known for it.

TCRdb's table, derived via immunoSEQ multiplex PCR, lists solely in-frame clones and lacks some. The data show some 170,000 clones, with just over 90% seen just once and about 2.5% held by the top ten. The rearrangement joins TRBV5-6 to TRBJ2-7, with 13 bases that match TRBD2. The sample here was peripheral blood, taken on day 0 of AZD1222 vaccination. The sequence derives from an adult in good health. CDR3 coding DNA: TGTGCCAGCAGCCCAGGGACTAGCGGGAAATACGAGCAGTACTTC. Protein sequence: CASSPGTSGKYEQYF.